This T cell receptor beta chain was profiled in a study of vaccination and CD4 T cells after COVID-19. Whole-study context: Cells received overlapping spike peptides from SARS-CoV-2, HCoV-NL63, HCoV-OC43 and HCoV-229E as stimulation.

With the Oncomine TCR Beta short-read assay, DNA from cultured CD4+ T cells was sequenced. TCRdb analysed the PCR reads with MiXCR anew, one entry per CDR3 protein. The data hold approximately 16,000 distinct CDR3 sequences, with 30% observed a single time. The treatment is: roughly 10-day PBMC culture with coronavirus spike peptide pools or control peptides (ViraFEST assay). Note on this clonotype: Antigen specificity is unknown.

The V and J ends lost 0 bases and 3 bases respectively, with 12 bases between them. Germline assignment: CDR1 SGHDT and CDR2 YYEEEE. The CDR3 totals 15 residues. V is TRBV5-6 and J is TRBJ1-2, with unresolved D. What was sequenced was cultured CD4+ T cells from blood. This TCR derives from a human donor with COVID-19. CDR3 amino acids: CASSLVSLDYYGYTF. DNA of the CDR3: TGTGCCAGCAGCTTGGTCAGTCTTGACTACTATGGCTACACCTTC.